The clone carrying this T cell receptor beta chain has a handful of counts. Antigen specificity is unknown. RNA served as the template for amplifying TCR beta CDR3 regions. First-round RT-PCR with HTBI primers preceded a second-round multiplex PCR. TCRdb reprocessed the multiplex PCR reads with MiXCR, giving one entry per CDR3 protein. The top ten clones hold around 9.3% of a sample with 150,000 to 200,000 distinct CDR3 sequences, 35% to 50% of them seen once. Trimming at V came to 6 bases and at J to 8 bases, leaving 4 bases not matched to a gene. In germline, CDR1 is ENHRY, CDR2 SYGVKD. The CDR3 loop spans 14 amino acids. The diagnosis combined clinical symptoms, thyroxine, TRAb, thyroid ultrasound and orbital computed tomography scans. Fresh peripheral blood, 10 ml, was the PBMC source. The data were obtained in a study of Graves' ophthalmopathy and Graves' hyperthyroidism. Study context: Peripheral blood sampling occurred at initial diagnosis, before any treatment. Study-level results: Ophthalmopathy was separated from stable hyperthyroidism by a 13-signature model with approximately 91% sensitivity and 81.08% specificity.

The chain joins TRBV10-3 to TRBJ1-6, with TRBD1 matching over 10 bases. What was sequenced was peripheral blood. This TCR was sampled from a young man with Graves' ophthalmopathy. The CDR3: CAIRGDRGDSPLHF. CDR3 coding DNA: TGTGCCATCAGGGGGGACAGGGGTGATTCACCCCTCCACTTT.